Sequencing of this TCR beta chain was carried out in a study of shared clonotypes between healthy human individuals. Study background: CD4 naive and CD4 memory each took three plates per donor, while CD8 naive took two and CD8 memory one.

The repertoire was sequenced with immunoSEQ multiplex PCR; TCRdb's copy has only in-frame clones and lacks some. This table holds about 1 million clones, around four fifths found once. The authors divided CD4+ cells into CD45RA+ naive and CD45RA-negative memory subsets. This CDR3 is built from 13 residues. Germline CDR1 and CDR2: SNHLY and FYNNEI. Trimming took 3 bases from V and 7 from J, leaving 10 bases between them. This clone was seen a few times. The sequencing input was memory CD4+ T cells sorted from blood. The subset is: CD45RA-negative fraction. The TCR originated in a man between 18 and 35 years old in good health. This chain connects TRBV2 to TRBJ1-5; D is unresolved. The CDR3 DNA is TGTGCCAGCAGTGACGACGGTGGCCAGCCCCAGCATTTT. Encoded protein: CASSDDGGQPQHF.